The rows below give T cell receptor beta chains drawn from one sample of a study of blood T cells in healthy people across ages. TCRdb reprocessed the 5' RACE reads via MiXCR and lists one record per CDR3 protein. The data contain hundreds of thousands of distinct CDR3 sequences, 58% of them singletons. The sequencing sample was made of blood. The source of these receptors is a man aged 30-40 years in good health. Both conserved end residues are part of each CDR3. Each record gives: J gene, clone size, V gene, CDR3 length, D gene, CDR3 protein, CDR3 DNA. D genes are given only for firm matches. Where a row states a size, it is once, few, many or the class of an expanded clone; other rows omit it.

J: TRBJ1-2
size: -
V: TRBV5-4
length: 14
D: -
CDR3: CASSLEAVPYGYTF
DNA: TGTGCCAGCAGCTTGGAGGCCGTTCCCTATGGCTACACCTTC

J: TRBJ1-2
size: -
V: TRBV20-1
length: 11
D: -
CDR3: CSVRTVFGYTF
DNA: TGCAGTGTCCGGACCGTATTTGGCTACACCTTC

J: TRBJ2-7
size: -
V: TRBV7-9
length: 14
D: -
CDR3: CASSLAPYSYEQYF
DNA: TGTGCCAGCAGCTTAGCGCCCTACTCCTACGAGCAGTACTTC

J: TRBJ2-7
size: -
V: TRBV11-1
length: 15
D: TRBD1
CDR3: CASSYGTGETYEQYF
DNA: TGTGCCAGCAGCTACGGGACAGGGGAAACCTACGAGCAGTACTTC

J: TRBJ2-7
size: few
V: TRBV4-3
length: 15
D: -
CDR3: CASSQEAGKGYEQYF
DNA: TGCGCCAGCAGCCAAGAAGCAGGGAAAGGCTACGAGCAGTACTTC

J: TRBJ2-3
size: -
V: TRBV10-3
length: 17
D: TRBD2
CDR3: CAISGIAGPLGTDTQYF
DNA: TGTGCCATCAGTGGAATAGCGGGGCCCCTGGGCACAGATACGCAGTATTTT

J: TRBJ2-1
size: -
V: TRBV27
length: 15
D: TRBD2
CDR3: CASSLTGGYYNEQFF
DNA: TGTGCCAGCAGTTTAACGGGGGGGTACTACAATGAGCAGTTCTTC

J: TRBJ1-6
size: once
V: TRBV6-5
length: 13
D: -
CDR3: CASKRVLGSPLHF
DNA: TGTGCCAGCAAAAGGGTATTAGGGTCACCCCTCCACTTT

J: TRBJ1-1
size: many
V: TRBV28
length: 15
D: -
CDR3: CATGLGVLLNTEAFF
DNA: TGTGCCACCGGGCTGGGGGTCCTACTCAACACTGAAGCTTTCTTT

J: TRBJ2-5
size: -
V: TRBV2
length: 16
D: TRBD1
CDR3: CAGETDRGIGGETQYF
DNA: TGTGCCGGAGAGACGGACAGGGGAATTGGAGGAGAGACCCAGTACTTC

J: TRBJ2-7
size: few
V: TRBV3-1
length: 15
D: -
CDR3: CASSQAPGRTYEQYF
DNA: TGTGCCAGCAGCCAAGCACCGGGACGGACGTACGAGCAGTACTTC

J: TRBJ2-7
size: -
V: TRBV28
length: 11
D: -
CDR3: CASRDLYEQYF
DNA: TGTGCCAGCAGGGATCTCTACGAGCAGTACTTC

J: TRBJ2-7
size: -
V: TRBV7-9
length: 12
D: -
CDR3: CASRGTRGEQYF
DNA: TGTGCCAGCAGGGGAACAAGGGGCGAGCAGTACTTC

J: TRBJ1-2
size: -
V: TRBV10-3
length: 15
D: -
CDR3: CAISEGLGEGYGYTF
DNA: TGTGCCATCAGTGAAGGTCTGGGAGAAGGCTATGGCTACACCTTC

J: TRBJ2-3
size: -
V: TRBV10-3
length: 12
D: -
CDR3: CATLDYTDTQYF
DNA: TGTGCCACACTCGACTACACAGATACGCAGTATTTT

J: TRBJ2-1
size: few
V: TRBV29-1
length: 13
D: -
CDR3: CSVELADDNEQFF
DNA: TGCAGCGTTGAATTAGCGGACGACAATGAGCAGTTCTTC

J: TRBJ1-5
size: -
V: TRBV10-3
length: 13
D: -
CDR3: CAINGARNQPQHF
DNA: TGTGCCATCAATGGGGCACGCAATCAGCCCCAGCATTTT

J: TRBJ2-5
size: -
V: TRBV5-4
length: 17
D: TRBD2
CDR3: CASSLRLAGATRKTQYF
DNA: TGTGCCAGCAGTTTGAGACTAGCGGGGGCCACGAGGAAGACCCAGTACTTC

J: TRBJ2-7
size: -
V: TRBV20-1
length: 15
D: -
CDR3: CSATAPQSSYNEQYF
DNA: TGCAGTGCTACCGCACCCCAGAGCTCCTACAATGAGCAGTACTTC

J: TRBJ2-1
size: -
V: TRBV20-1
length: 13
D: -
CDR3: CSAGPGVYNEQFF
DNA: TGCAGTGCTGGGCCCGGGGTTTACAATGAGCAGTTCTTC

J: TRBJ2-7
size: -
V: TRBV18
length: 17
D: TRBD2
CDR3: CASSPPPIGLAGGEQYF
DNA: TGTGCCAGCTCACCGCCCCCAATAGGACTAGCGGGGGGGGAGCAGTACTTC

J: TRBJ2-1
size: -
V: TRBV9
length: 18
D: -
CDR3: CASSVGGNPGALYNEQFF
DNA: TGTGCCAGCAGCGTAGGGGGAAACCCAGGGGCGCTTTACAATGAGCAGTTCTTC

J: TRBJ1-4
size: -
V: TRBV20-1
length: 14
D: -
CDR3: CSGRGGQYNEKLFF
DNA: TGCAGTGGTAGGGGCGGGCAGTATAATGAAAAACTGTTTTTT

J: TRBJ2-7
size: few
V: TRBV20-1
length: 14
D: -
CDR3: CSANPQGRENEQYF
DNA: TGCAGTGCCAACCCCCAGGGCAGGGAGAACGAGCAGTACTTC

J: TRBJ2-7
size: -
V: TRBV13
length: 13
D: -
CDR3: CASSPRGPVEQYF
DNA: TGTGCCAGCAGCCCCCGCGGGCCCGTCGAGCAGTACTTC

J: TRBJ2-1
size: -
V: TRBV20-1
length: 14
D: -
CDR3: CSARGQGGFNEQFF
DNA: TGCAGTGCTAGAGGACAGGGAGGTTTCAATGAGCAGTTCTTC

J: TRBJ2-3
size: -
V: TRBV29-1
length: 12
D: -
CDR3: CSIMFLADAQYF
DNA: TGCAGCATTATGTTCTTGGCAGATGCGCAGTATTTT

J: TRBJ2-7
size: few
V: TRBV29-1
length: 15
D: -
CDR3: CSVRVSDTSSYEQYF
DNA: TGCAGCGTCCGGGTTTCCGACACCTCCTCCTACGAGCAGTACTTC

J: TRBJ2-7
size: -
V: TRBV6-1
length: 16
D: TRBD1
CDR3: CASSDSQGAFLGEQYF
DNA: TGTGCCAGCAGTGATTCGCAGGGGGCTTTCCTTGGCGAGCAGTACTTC

J: TRBJ2-1
size: -
V: TRBV7-2
length: 15
D: TRBD2
CDR3: CASSLKAGGHNEQFF
DNA: TGTGCCAGCAGCTTAAAAGCGGGGGGCCACAATGAGCAGTTCTTC

J: TRBJ1-5
size: few
V: TRBV20-1
length: 14
D: -
CDR3: CSARVGGEAQPQHF
DNA: TGCAGTGCTAGAGTTGGGGGGGAAGCACAGCCCCAGCATTTT

J: TRBJ1-2
size: -
V: TRBV3-1
length: 14
D: -
CDR3: CASSQAGSGGAYTF
DNA: TGTGCCAGCAGCCAAGCCGGGTCTGGTGGAGCCTACACCTTC

J: TRBJ2-3
size: -
V: TRBV4-2
length: 15
D: TRBD1
CDR3: CASSVRGTGEDTQYF
DNA: TGTGCCAGCAGCGTACGCGGGACAGGGGAAGATACGCAGTATTTT

J: TRBJ2-5
size: -
V: TRBV20-1
length: 14
D: TRBD1
CDR3: CSVGGTGGSGEQYF
DNA: TGCAGTGTAGGTGGGACAGGGGGATCCGGAGAGCAGTACTTC

J: TRBJ2-5
size: -
V: TRBV2
length: 11
D: -
CDR3: CASKDQETQYF
DNA: TGTGCCAGCAAGGATCAAGAGACCCAGTACTTC

J: TRBJ2-5
size: -
V: TRBV6-2/TRBV6-3
length: 15
D: -
CDR3: CASSYSPPGEETQYF
DNA: TGTGCCAGCAGTTACTCGCCTCCAGGGGAAGAGACCCAGTACTTC

J: TRBJ2-4
size: few
V: TRBV30
length: 16
D: -
CDR3: CAWSDGLSGPKNIQYF
DNA: -

J: TRBJ2-7
size: few
V: TRBV5-1
length: 13
D: -
CDR3: CASRGLIFYEQYF
DNA: TGCGCCAGCCGGGGACTGATATTCTACGAGCAGTACTTC